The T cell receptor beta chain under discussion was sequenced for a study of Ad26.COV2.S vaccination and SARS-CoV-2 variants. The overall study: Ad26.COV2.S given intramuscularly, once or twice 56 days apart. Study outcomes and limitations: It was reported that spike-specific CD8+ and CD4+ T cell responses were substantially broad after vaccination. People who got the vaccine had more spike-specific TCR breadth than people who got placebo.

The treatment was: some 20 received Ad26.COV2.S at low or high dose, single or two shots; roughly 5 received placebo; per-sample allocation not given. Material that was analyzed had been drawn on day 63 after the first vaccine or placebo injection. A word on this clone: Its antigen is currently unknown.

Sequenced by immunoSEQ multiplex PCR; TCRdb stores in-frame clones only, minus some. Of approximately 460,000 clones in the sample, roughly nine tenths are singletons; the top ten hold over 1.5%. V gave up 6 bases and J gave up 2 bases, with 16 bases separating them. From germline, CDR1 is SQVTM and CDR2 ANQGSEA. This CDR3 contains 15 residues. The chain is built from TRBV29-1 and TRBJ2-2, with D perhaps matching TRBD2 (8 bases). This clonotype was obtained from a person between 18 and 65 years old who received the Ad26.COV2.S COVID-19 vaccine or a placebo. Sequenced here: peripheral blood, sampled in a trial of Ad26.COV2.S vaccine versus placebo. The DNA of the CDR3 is TGCAGCGTCCGGCCGGGAGGGGGCAACACCGGGGAGCTGTTTTTT. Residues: CSVRPGGGNTGELFF.